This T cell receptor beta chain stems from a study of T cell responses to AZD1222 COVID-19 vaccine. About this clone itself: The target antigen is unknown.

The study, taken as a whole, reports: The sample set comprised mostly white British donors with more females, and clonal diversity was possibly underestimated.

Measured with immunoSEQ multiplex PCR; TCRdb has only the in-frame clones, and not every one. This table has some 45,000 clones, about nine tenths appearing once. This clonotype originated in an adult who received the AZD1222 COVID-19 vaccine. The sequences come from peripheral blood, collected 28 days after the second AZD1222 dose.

The CDR3, as DNA: TGTGCCAGCAGCAAGGGGGGACTAGCCCTGATTGAGCAGTTCTTC. Translation gives CASSKGGLALIEQFF. This rearrangement joins TRBV7-8 to TRBJ2-1; TRBD2 matches at 9 bases. The CDR3 runs to 15 residues. V was clipped by 5 bases and J by 9 bases; unmatched bases: 11. Germline V CDR1 and CDR2: SGHVS, FQNEAQ. Drawing the rest from reference TRBV7-8 and TRBJ2-1, the complete variable domain is GAGVSQSPRYKVAKRGQDVALRCDPISGHVSLFWYQQALGQGPEFLTYFQNEAQLDKSGLPSDRFFAERPEGSVSTLKIQRTQQEDSAVYLCASSKGGLALIEQFFGPGTRLTVL.